One and the same sample provided the 16 T cell receptor beta chains below, sequenced in a study of Ad26.COV2.S vaccination and SARS-CoV-2 variants. Clones were read by immunoSEQ multiplex PCR, and TCRdb kept only the in-frame ones, dropping some. The sample lists nearly 400,000 clones; roughly 90% were seen once. Treatment denoted: over 15 received Ad26.COV2.S at low or high dose, single or two shots; roughly five received placebo; per-sample allocation not given. Material that was analyzed had been drawn on day 63 after the first vaccine or placebo injection. Sequenced material: peripheral blood, taken in a trial of Ad26.COV2.S vaccine versus placebo. All receptors come from a person between 18 and 65 years old who received the Ad26.COV2.S COVID-19 vaccine or a placebo.

This chain joins TRBV10-1 and TRBJ1-2; 8 bases match TRBD1. This CDR3 has 13 residues. Germline CDR1 WNHNN, CDR2 SYGVQD (reference sequence). With 2 bases clipped from V and 4 bases from J, the junction kept 0 bases outside the gene matches. This CDR3 reads CASSETGGYGYTF. As DNA, the CDR3 is TGCGCCAGCAGTGAGACAGGGGGCTATGGCTACACCTTC.

V gene TRBV19 combines with J gene TRBJ1-1; D remains unclear. CDR3 size: 14 residues. In germline, CDR1 is LNHDA, CDR2 SQIVND (reference sequence). V was cut by 3 bases and J by 1 base, with 9 bases left in between. Written as DNA, the CDR3 is TGTGCCAGTAGTATGGTCCCCGGGAACACTGAAGCTTTCTTT. Its translation: CASSMVPGNTEAFF.

The chain carries TRBV7-3 and TRBJ2-7, with a tentative D call TRBD1 (6 bases). The germline V and J ends were trimmed by 5 bases and 6 bases, with 17 bases remaining between them. Germline loops: CDR1 SGHTA, CDR2 FQGTGA. CDR3 length equals 14 residues. The CDR3 protein is CASSIGQPEAEQYF. DNA for the CDR3: TGTGCCAGCAGCATAGGACAGCCCGAGGCCGAGCAGTACTTC.

The chain is built from TRBV5-6 and TRBJ2-7, with TRBD2 matching over 8 bases. The V gene's germline CDR1 is SGHDT and CDR2 YYEEEE. The CDR3 extends over 13 amino acids. Germline trimming cut 4 bases from V and 4 bases from J; bases unmatched to any gene: 4. CDR3 sequence reads: CASSTGLGYEQYF. The CDR3 DNA sequence: TGTGCCAGCAGCACGGGACTAGGGTACGAGCAGTACTTC. The variable domain in full, completed from reference TRBV5-6 and TRBJ2-7, reads DAGVTQSPTHLIKTRGQQVTLRCSPKSGHDTVSWYQQALGQGPQFIFQYYEEEERQRGNFPDRFSGHQFPNYSSELNVNALLLGDSALYLCASSTGLGYEQYFGPGTRLTVT.

J is TRBJ1-6 and V is TRBV30; D not certain. CDR3 length: 13 residues. The V gene's germline CDR1 is GTSNPN and CDR2 SVGIG (reference sequence). V was shortened by 1 base and J by 10 bases, with 11 bases between the two germline ends. The CDR3 protein is CAWSATGDSPLHF. The CDR3 DNA sequence: TGTGCCTGGAGTGCCACCGGAGACTCACCCCTCCACTTT. Using reference TRBV30 and TRBJ1-6 for the parts outside the CDR3, the full variable domain is SQTIHQWPATLVQPVGSPLSLECTVEGTSNPNLYWYRQAAGRGLQLLFYSVGIGQISSEVPQNLSASRPQDRQFILSSKKLLLSDSGFYLCAWSATGDSPLHFGNGTRLTVT.

Concerning this clone itself: This specimen includes other DNA sequences encoding the same CDR3. The chain joins TRBV9 to TRBJ2-1; the match to TRBD1 covers 10 bases. CDR3 length: 15 residues. CDR1 is SGDLS and CDR2 is YYNGEE in the germline V gene. Losses at the gene ends were 3 bases for V and 5 bases for J; bases not matched to a gene: 5. The CDR3 sequence: CASSAPGQGNNEQFF. The CDR3 DNA sequence: TGTGCCAGCAGCGCCCCGGGACAGGGGAACAATGAGCAGTTCTTC.

The rearrangement links TRBV11-3 to TRBJ1-1; D is unresolved. The length of the CDR3 is 15 residues. Trimming pared 5 bases from V and 0 bases from J, leaving 13 bases between. From germline, CDR1 is SGHNT and CDR2 YENEEA. CDR3 sequence: CASSQGASMNTEAFF. CDR3 nucleotides: TGTGCCAGCAGCCAAGGCGCCAGTATGAACACTGAAGCTTTCTTT.

Here the CDR3 reads CATRPHAGRGSYEQYF. DNA of the CDR3: TGTGCCACCCGACCTCACGCGGGCAGGGGCTCCTACGAGCAGTACTTC. V is TRBV28 and J is TRBJ2-7, with D perhaps TRBD1 (6 bases). This CDR3 spans 16 amino acids. Per germline, CDR1 MDHEN and CDR2 SYDVKM. The V gene lost 10 bases and the J gene lost 0 bases, with 22 bases spanning the gap.

This chain connects TRBV2 to TRBJ1-5; the D is unclear. Germline CDR1 and CDR2: SNHLY and FYNNEI. The CDR3 has 13 residues. Trimming removed 11 bases at V and 4 bases at J, with 15 bases between. In DNA form, the CDR3 reads TGTGCCTATGACTCGACGGGGAATCAGCCCCAGCATTTT. Protein sequence: CAYDSTGNQPQHF.

J is TRBJ2-1 and V is TRBV12-5; 8 nucleotides line up with TRBD2. The CDR3 consists of 16 residues. Trimming at V came to 4 bases and at J to 7 bases, leaving 12 bases not matched to a gene. Germline lookup yields CDR1 LGHNT and CDR2 FRNRAP. This CDR3 is CASGSQRLAPRNEQFF. CDR3 nucleotide sequence: TGTGCTAGTGGTTCACAACGACTAGCGCCCAGGAATGAGCAGTTCTTC.

The chain combines TRBV30 with TRBJ1-1; D is possibly TRBD1 (5 bases). The CDR3 has 11 residues. V was cut by 3 bases and J by 5 bases, with 7 bases left in between. CDR1 is GTSNPN, CDR2 SVGIG, per germline (reference sequence). CDR3 nucleotides: TGTGCCTGGAGGAGGGGAACTGAAGCTTTCTTT. Encoded protein: CAWRRGTEAFF.

V and J are TRBV5-6 and TRBJ2-1; D not resolved. CDR1 is SGHDT, CDR2 YYEEEE, per germline. This CDR3 spans 16 amino acids. V was clipped by 4 bases and J by 4 bases, with 18 bases between them. The DNA of the CDR3 is TGTGCCAGCAGCGGGAAGGACGGTAAAAGTTACAATGAGCAGTTCTTC. Protein product: CASSGKDGKSYNEQFF.

This chain uses TRBV29-1 with TRBJ1-1; D is unresolved. The CDR3 totals 12 residues. The germline V and J ends were trimmed by 4 bases and 4 bases, with 10 bases remaining between them. CDR1 and CDR2 from the germline V gene are SQVTM and ANQGSEA. The CDR3 DNA is TGCAGCGTTGGGGTTTCCACCACTGAAGCTTTCTTT. Amino acids: CSVGVSTTEAFF.

V usage is TRBV11-2 and J usage is TRBJ2-2; 7 nucleotides align to TRBD2. V lost 5 bases and J lost 2; bases outside the gene matches: 14. The CDR3 runs to 18 residues. The V gene's germline CDR1 is SGHAT and CDR2 FQNNGV. CDR3 loop: CASSRGELGGLNTGELFF. The CDR3 DNA reads as TGTGCCAGCAGCCGCGGGGAATTGGGAGGGCTAAACACCGGGGAGCTGTTTTTT.

This chain links TRBV7-2 with TRBJ2-7; 10 positions agree with TRBD2. Germline CDR1 SGHTA, CDR2 FQGNSA. The CDR3 is 16 residues long. V shed 3 bases and J 0 bases; nucleotides not matched to a gene: 5. DNA of the CDR3: TGTGCCAGCAGCTTGGGACTAGCGAGGAGCTCCTACGAGCAGTACTTC. Translating it yields CASSLGLARSSYEQYF. Based on the CDR3 plus reference TRBV7-2 and TRBJ2-7, the full variable domain is GAGVSQSPSNKVTEKGKDVELRCDPISGHTALYWYRQSLGQGLEFLIYFQGNSAPDKSGLPSDRFSAERTGGSVSTLTIQRTQQEDSAVYLCASSLGLARSSYEQYFGPGTRLTVT.

The chain's CDR3 is CASSPRGAGGYGYTF. CDR3 bases: TGTGCCAGCAGCCCAAGGGGGGCGGGAGGCTATGGCTACACCTTC. The rearrangement uses TRBV2 and TRBJ1-2; possible D gene TRBD1, 6 bases. With 6 bases removed from V and 4 bases from J, the gap between germline ends came to 18 bases. The CDR3 contains 15 residues. Germline CDR1 and CDR2: SNHLY and FYNNEI.